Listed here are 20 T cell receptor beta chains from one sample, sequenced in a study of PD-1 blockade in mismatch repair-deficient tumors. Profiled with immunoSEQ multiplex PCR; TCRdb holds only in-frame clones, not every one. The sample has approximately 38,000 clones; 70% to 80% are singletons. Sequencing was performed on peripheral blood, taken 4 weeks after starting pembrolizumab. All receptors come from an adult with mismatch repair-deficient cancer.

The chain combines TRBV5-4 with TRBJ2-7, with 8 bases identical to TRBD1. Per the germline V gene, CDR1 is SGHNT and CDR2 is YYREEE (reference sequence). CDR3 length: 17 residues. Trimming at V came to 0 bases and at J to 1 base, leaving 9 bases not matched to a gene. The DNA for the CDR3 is TGTGCCAGCAGCTTGGCCCCCGGGACAGGTATGTCCTACGAGCAGTACTTC. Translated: CASSLAPGTGMSYEQYF.

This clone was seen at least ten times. The CDR3 bases are TGTGCCAGTAGTGTCCTAGGCAACACCGGGGAGCTGTTTTTT. Protein product: CASSVLGNTGELFF. This chain links TRBV19 with TRBJ2-2; D gene ambiguous. The V and J ends lost 5 bases and 2 bases respectively, with 9 bases between them. CDR1 LNHDA and CDR2 SQIVND come from the germline V gene (reference sequence). The CDR3 sequence is 14 residues long.

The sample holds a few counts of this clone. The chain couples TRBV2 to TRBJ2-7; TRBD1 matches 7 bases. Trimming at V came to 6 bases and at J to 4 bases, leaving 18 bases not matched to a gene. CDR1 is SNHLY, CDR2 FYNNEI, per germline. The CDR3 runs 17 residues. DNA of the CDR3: TGTGCCAGCAGGAGGTCAGGGACAGAGATAAGGGGATACGAGCAGTACTTC. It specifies CASRRSGTEIRGYEQYF.

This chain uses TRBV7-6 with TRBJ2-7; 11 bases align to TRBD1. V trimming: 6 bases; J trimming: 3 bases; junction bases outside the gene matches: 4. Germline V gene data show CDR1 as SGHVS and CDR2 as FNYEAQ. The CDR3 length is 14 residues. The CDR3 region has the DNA TGTGCCAGCAGTCCGGGACAGGGGGGCTACGAGCAGTACTTC. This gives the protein CASSPGQGGYEQYF.

The CDR3 sequence: CASSLVASGPNEQFF. CDR3 in DNA: TGTGCCAGCAGCTTGGTAGCTAGCGGGCCCAATGAGCAGTTCTTC. The chain combines TRBV5-4 with TRBJ2-1; 8 bases agree with TRBD2. The CDR3 runs to 15 residues. V shed 0 bases and J 6 bases; nucleotides not matched to a gene: 5. Germline CDR1 and CDR2: SGHNT and YYREEE (reference sequence).

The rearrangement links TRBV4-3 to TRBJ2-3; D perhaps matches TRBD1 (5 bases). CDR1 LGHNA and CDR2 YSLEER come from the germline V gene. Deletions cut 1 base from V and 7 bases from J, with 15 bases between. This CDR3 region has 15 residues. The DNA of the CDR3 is TGCGCCAGCAGCCAAGCTCGCCAGGGCTTTTATACGCAGTATTTT. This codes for CASSQARQGFYTQYF.

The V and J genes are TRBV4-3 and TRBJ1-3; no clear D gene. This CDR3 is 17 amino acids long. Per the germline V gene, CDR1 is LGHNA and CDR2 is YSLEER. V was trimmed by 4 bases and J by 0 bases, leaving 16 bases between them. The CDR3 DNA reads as TGCGCCAGCAGCCCAACCCGCGGACGGTACTCTGGAAACACCATATATTTT. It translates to CASSPTRGRYSGNTIYF.

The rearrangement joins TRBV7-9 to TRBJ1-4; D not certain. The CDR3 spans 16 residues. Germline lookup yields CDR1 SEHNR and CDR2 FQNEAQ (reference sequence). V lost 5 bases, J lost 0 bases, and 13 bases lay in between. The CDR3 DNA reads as TGTGCCAGCAGCCGCTGGCGGGGTCCAACTAATGAAAAACTGTTTTTT. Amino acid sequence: CASSRWRGPTNEKLFF.

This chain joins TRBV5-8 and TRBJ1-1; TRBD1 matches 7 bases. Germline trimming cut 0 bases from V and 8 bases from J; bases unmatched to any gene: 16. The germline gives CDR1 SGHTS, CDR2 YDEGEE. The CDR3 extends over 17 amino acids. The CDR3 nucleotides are TGTGCCAGCAGCTTGGCCGTTAGGGGGCAGGGCAACGCCGAAGCTTTCTTT. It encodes CASSLAVRGQGNAEAFF.

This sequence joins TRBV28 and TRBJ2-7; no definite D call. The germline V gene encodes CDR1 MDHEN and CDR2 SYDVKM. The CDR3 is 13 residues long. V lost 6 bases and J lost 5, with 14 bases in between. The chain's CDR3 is CASRPPLHDEQYF. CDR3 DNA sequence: TGTGCCAGCAGACCCCCCTTACACGACGAGCAGTACTTC. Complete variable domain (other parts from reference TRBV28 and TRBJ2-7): DVKVTQSSRYLVKRTGEKVFLECVQDMDHENMFWYRQDPGLGLRLIYFSYDVKMKEKGDIPEGYSVSREKKERFSLILESASTNQTSMYLCASRPPLHDEQYFGPGTRLTVT.

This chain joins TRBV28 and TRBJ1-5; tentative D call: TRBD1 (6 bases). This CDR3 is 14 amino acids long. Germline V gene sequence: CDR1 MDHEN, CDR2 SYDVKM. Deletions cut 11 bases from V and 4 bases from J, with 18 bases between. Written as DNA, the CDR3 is TGTGCCGGAACAAACAGGGAAACAAATCAGCCCCAGCATTTT. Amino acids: CAGTNRETNQPQHF.

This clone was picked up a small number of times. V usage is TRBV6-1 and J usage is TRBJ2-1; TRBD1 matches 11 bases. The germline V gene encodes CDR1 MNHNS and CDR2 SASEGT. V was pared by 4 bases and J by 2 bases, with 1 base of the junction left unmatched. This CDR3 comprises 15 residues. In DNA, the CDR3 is TGTGCCAGCAGTGGGACAGGGGGCGCCTACAATGAGCAGTTCTTC. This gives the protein CASSGTGGAYNEQFF.

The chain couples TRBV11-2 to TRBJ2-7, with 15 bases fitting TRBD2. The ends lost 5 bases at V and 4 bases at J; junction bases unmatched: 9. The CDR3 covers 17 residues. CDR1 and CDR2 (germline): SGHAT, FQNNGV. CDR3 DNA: TGTGCCAGCAGCCCAGGACTAGCGGGAGGGGGGTTGTACGAGCAGTACTTC. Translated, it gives CASSPGLAGGGLYEQYF.

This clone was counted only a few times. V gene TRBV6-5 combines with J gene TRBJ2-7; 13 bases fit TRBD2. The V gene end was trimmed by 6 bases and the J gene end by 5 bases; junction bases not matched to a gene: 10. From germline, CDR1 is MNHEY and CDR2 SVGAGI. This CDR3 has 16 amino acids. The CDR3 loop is CASRYTGTSGTDEQYF. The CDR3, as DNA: TGTGCCAGCAGGTACACCGGGACTAGCGGGACCGACGAGCAGTACTTC.

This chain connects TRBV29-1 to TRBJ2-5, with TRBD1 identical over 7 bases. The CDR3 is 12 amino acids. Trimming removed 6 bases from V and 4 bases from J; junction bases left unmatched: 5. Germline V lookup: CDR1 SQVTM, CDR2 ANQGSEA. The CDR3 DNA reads TGCAGCGTAGACAGGGCTGCAGAGACCCAGTACTTC. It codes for CSVDRAAETQYF.

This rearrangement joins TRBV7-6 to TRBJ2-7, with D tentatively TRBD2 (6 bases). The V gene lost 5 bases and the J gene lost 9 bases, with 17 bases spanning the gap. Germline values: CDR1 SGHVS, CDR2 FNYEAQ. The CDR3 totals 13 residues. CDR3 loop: CASSPSPGEMQYF. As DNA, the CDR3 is TGTGCCAGCAGCCCCTCCCCGGGGGAGATGCAGTACTTC.

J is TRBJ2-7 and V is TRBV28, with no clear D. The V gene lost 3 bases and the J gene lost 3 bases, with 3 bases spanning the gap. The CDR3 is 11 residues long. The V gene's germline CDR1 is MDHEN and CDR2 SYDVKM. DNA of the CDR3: TGTGCCAGCAGTTTGGACTACGAGCAGTACTTC. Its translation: CASSLDYEQYF.

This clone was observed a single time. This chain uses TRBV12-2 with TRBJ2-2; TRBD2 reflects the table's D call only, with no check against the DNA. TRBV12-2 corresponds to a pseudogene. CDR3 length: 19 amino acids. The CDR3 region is CASRARERGRAGGTGELFF. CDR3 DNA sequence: TGTGCAAGTCGCGCCCGGGAGCGCGGGAGGGCCGGAGGCACCGGGGAGCTGTTTTTT.

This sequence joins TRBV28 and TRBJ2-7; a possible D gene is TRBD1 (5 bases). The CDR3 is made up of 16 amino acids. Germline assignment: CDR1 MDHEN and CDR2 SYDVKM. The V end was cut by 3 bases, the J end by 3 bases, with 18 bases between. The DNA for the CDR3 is TGTGCCAGCAGTTTTCATCGTGCCAGGGTAGACTACGAGCAGTACTTC. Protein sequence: CASSFHRARVDYEQYF.

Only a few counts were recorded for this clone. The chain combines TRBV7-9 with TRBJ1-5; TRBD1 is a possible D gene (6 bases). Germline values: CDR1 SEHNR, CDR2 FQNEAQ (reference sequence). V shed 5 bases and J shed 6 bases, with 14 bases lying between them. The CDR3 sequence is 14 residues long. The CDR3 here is CASSEQGFPQPQHF. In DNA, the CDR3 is TGTGCCAGCAGCGAACAGGGATTCCCTCAGCCCCAGCATTTT.